One and the same sample provided the 9 T cell receptor beta chains below, sequenced in a study of blood T cell repertoires in COVID-19. The repertoire was sequenced with immunoSEQ multiplex PCR; TCRdb's copy has only in-frame clones and lacks some. The profile shows about 73,000 clones, about 88% of them singletons. The sample was peripheral blood. These TCRs come from a man aged 80 or over with acute or convalescent COVID-19.

CDR3 DNA sequence: TGTGCCAGCAGCTCTTCCTCGGCGGACGAGCAGTACTTC. The encoded protein is CASSSSSADEQYF. The gene calls are TRBV2 and TRBJ2-7; D is unclear. The length of the CDR3 is 13 residues. Trimming shortened V by 6 bases and J by 5 bases, and 14 bases separated the two germline ends. CDR1 and CDR2 from the germline V gene are SNHLY and FYNNEI. The full variable domain, in which reference TRBV2 and TRBJ2-7 provide the parts outside the CDR3, is EPEVTQTPSHQVTQMGQEVILRCVPISNHLYFYWYRQILGQKVEFLVSFYNNEISEKSEIFDDQFSVERPDGSNFTLKIRSTKLEDSAMYFCASSSSSADEQYFGPGTRLTVT.

This chain links TRBV7-2 with TRBJ1-1, with D unclear. The CDR3 is 16 amino acids. Trimming took 6 bases from V and 3 from J, leaving 20 bases between them. Germline-derived CDR1 and CDR2 are SGHTA and FQGNSA. The CDR3 region has the DNA TGTGCCAGCAGACCACCGGGAACCCGAGGGTACACTGAAGCTTTCTTT. Amino acids: CASRPPGTRGYTEAFF. The full variable domain, with the rest looked up from reference TRBV7-2 and TRBJ1-1, is GAGVSQSPSNKVTEKGKDVELRCDPISGHTALYWYRQSLGQGLEFLIYFQGNSAPDKSGLPSDRFSAERTGGSVSTLTIQRTQQEDSAVYLCASRPPGTRGYTEAFFGQGTRLTVV.

The rearrangement links TRBV9 to TRBJ1-3; D is possibly TRBD1 (5 bases). Trimming took 0 bases from V and 2 from J, leaving 9 bases between them. CDR1 and CDR2 (germline): SGDLS, YYNGEE. CDR3 size: 15 residues. The CDR3 is CASSVGGETGNTIYF. The CDR3 DNA follows: TGTGCCAGCAGCGTAGGGGGGGAGACTGGAAACACCATATATTTT. Full variable domain (missing parts from reference TRBV9 and TRBJ1-3): DSGVTQTPKHLITATGQRVTLRCSPRSGDLSVYWYQQSLDQGLQFLIQYYNGEERAKGNILERFSAQQFPDLHSELNLSSLELGDSALYFCASSVGGETGNTIYFGEGSWLTVV.

J is TRBJ1-2 and V is TRBV6-2 or TRBV6-3; 8 positions match TRBD1. The germline V gene has CDR1 MNHEY and CDR2 SVGEGT. The junction had 5 bases not matched to a gene; V was cut back by 0 bases and J by 2 bases. The CDR3 contains 16 residues. This CDR3 reads CASSYSFDRGNYGYTF. The DNA of the CDR3 is TGTGCCAGCAGTTACTCGTTCGACAGGGGCAACTATGGCTACACCTTC.

The CDR3 reads CASSFNRESGNTIYF. CDR3 sequence (DNA): TGTGCCAGCAGCTTTAACAGGGAGTCAGGAAACACCATATATTTT. The chain recombines TRBV7-9 with TRBJ1-3, with D tentatively TRBD1 (6 bases). CDR1 and CDR2 from the germline V gene are SEHNR and FQNEAQ (reference sequence). The CDR3 is 15 residues long. Trimming removed 3 bases from V and 4 bases from J, with 13 bases in between. The full variable domain, with the rest looked up from reference TRBV7-9 and TRBJ1-3, is DTGVSQNPRHKITKRGQNVTFRCDPISEHNRLYWYRQTLGQGPEFLTYFQNEAQLEKSRLLSDRFSAERPKGSFSTLEIQRTEQGDSAMYLCASSFNRESGNTIYFGEGSWLTVV.

CDR3 protein: CASSASGQGGGYTF. CDR3 DNA: TGTGCCAGCAGTGCCTCCGGACAGGGAGGCGGCTACACCTTC. The chain couples TRBV2 to TRBJ1-2; 8 bases line up with TRBD1. Germline CDR1 and CDR2: SNHLY and FYNNEI. The trim removed 4 bases at V and 8 bases at J, leaving 9 bases unmatched. The CDR3 totals 14 residues.

This chain connects TRBV12-3 or TRBV12-4 to TRBJ1-1; D gene unclear. This CDR3 is 13 amino acids long. V was trimmed by 5 bases and J by 10 bases, leaving 17 bases between them. The CDR3 loop reads CASSLNSVELAFF. The CDR3 region has the DNA TGTGCCAGCAGTCTCAATTCCGTAGAGTTAGCTTTCTTT.

V is TRBV27 and J is TRBJ1-6; D gene ambiguous. V was cut by 5 bases and J by 7 bases, with 6 bases left in between. Germline V gene data show CDR1 as MNHEY and CDR2 as SMNVEV (reference sequence). The CDR3 has 12 residues. The CDR3 DNA reads as TGTGCCAGCAGTGCCCTAAATTCACCCCTCCACTTT. Its translation: CASSALNSPLHF.

The rearrangement links TRBV6-4 to TRBJ2-3; D is undetermined. The CDR3 is 13 residues long. Germline values: CDR1 MRHNA, CDR2 SNTAGT. Trimming took off 5 bases at V and 8 bases at J, with 14 bases between the two ends. CDR3 in DNA: TGTGCCAGCAGTCTAGGCGAGCTTAGTACGCAGTATTTT. It specifies CASSLGELSTQYF.